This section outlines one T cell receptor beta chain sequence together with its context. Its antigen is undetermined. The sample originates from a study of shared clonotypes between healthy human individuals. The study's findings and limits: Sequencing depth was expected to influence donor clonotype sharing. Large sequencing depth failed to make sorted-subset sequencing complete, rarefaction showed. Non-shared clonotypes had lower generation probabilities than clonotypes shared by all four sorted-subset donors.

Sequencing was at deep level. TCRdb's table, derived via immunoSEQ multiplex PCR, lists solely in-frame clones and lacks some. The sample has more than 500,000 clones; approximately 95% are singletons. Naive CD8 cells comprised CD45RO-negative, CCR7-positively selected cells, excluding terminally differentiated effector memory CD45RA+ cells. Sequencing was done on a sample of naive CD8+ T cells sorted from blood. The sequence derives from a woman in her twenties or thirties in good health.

The CDR3 protein is CASRGQGTNYGYTF. DNA of the CDR3: TGTGCCAGCAGAGGACAGGGCACTAACTATGGCTACACCTTC. V and J are TRBV2 and TRBJ1-2; TRBD1 matches 8 bases. V was clipped by 6 bases and J by 0 bases; unmatched bases: 3. Per the germline V gene, CDR1 is SNHLY and CDR2 is FYNNEI. This CDR3 comprises 14 residues.